Below are 32 T cell receptor beta chains sequenced from a single sample in a study of blood T cell repertoires in COVID-19. TCRdb keeps only in-frame clones here, not all; method: immunoSEQ multiplex PCR. This sample has roughly 70,000 clones, with 65% to 85% found just once. The sample taken for sequencing was peripheral blood. The receptors stem from a human donor in a cohort sampled during active COVID-19.

V is TRBV7-9 and J is TRBJ2-7; 10 positions agree with TRBD1. V gave up 5 bases and J gave up 4 bases; unmatched junction bases: 11. This CDR3 comprises 16 residues. Germline V gene lookup returns CDR1 SEHNR and CDR2 FQNEAQ (reference sequence). The CDR3 DNA sequence: TGTGCCAGCAGCGGATCTGGGACAGGGGATTCTTACGAGCAGTACTTC. It translates to CASSGSGTGDSYEQYF.

This rearrangement joins TRBV25-1 to TRBJ1-4, with D maybe TRBD1 (6 bases). The CDR3 totals 15 residues. The germline CDR1 and CDR2 sequences are MGHDK and SYGVNS. With 2 bases removed from V and 7 bases from J, the gap between germline ends came to 14 bases. Here the CDR3 DNA reads TGTGCCAGCAGTGAAAATAACGGGACACCTGAAAAACTGTTTTTT. As protein: CASSENNGTPEKLFF.

The chain carries TRBV5-1 and TRBJ1-6; 8 nucleotides line up with TRBD1. With 2 bases clipped from V and 4 bases from J, the junction kept 5 bases outside the gene matches. Germline V gene sequence: CDR1 SGHRS, CDR2 YFSETQ. The CDR3 extends over 16 amino acids. The CDR3 loop reads CASSFWTGQYNSPLHF. The CDR3 DNA reads as TGCGCCAGCAGCTTCTGGACAGGGCAGTATAATTCACCCCTCCACTTT.

The genes are TRBV7-9 and TRBJ2-1, with 8 bases lining up with TRBD2. The germline V gene has CDR1 SEHNR and CDR2 FQNEAQ (reference sequence). This CDR3 has 15 residues. After removal of 3 bases from V and 4 bases from J, the junction contained 5 bases not matched to a gene. The chain's CDR3 is CASSLGGGPYNEQFF. CDR3 coding DNA: TGTGCCAGCAGCTTGGGCGGGGGGCCGTACAATGAGCAGTTCTTC. The whole variable domain, remainder taken from reference TRBV7-9 and TRBJ2-1, is DTGVSQNPRHKITKRGQNVTFRCDPISEHNRLYWYRQTLGQGPEFLTYFQNEAQLEKSRLLSDRFSAERPKGSFSTLEIQRTEQGDSAMYLCASSLGGGPYNEQFFGPGTRLTVL.

This chain links TRBV6-4 with TRBJ1-3; 8 bases align to TRBD1. CDR3 length equals 18 residues. Germline V lookup: CDR1 MRHNA, CDR2 SNTAGT. The trim removed 6 bases at V and 0 bases at J, leaving 13 bases unmatched. Written as DNA, the CDR3 is TGTGCCAGCAGCCACGGGACAGGTTCTTGCGGCTCTGGAAACACCATATATTTT. Translated, it gives CASSHGTGSCGSGNTIYF.

The J gene is TRBJ2-3, the V gene TRBV5-5; D might be TRBD2 (6 bases). The germline V gene encodes CDR1 SGHKS and CDR2 YYEKEE (reference sequence). V lost 2 bases and J lost 4, with 17 bases in between. The CDR3 loop spans 16 amino acids. CDR3 sequence: CASSFRAGTPPDTQYF. CDR3 bases: TGTGCCAGCAGCTTTCGGGCCGGGACTCCTCCAGATACGCAGTATTTT.

This clone has only a few counts. This CDR3 reads CASSQDHRSQPQHF. CDR3 bases: TGCGCCAGCAGCCAAGATCACCGGTCACAGCCCCAGCATTTT. The rearrangement uses TRBV4-1 and TRBJ1-5; D unresolved. The germline CDR1 and CDR2 sequences are MGHRA and YSYEKL. V was trimmed by 0 bases and J by 7 bases, leaving 10 bases between them. The CDR3 consists of 14 residues.

The V and J genes are TRBV13 and TRBJ1-6; D gene unclear. CDR3 length: 16 amino acids. V shed 5 bases and J shed 0 bases, with 11 bases lying between them. The V gene's germline CDR1 is PRHDT and CDR2 FYEKMQ (reference sequence). The CDR3 spells CASSLGRSSYNSPLHF. The CDR3 coding sequence is TGTGCCAGCAGCCTTGGTCGGAGCTCCTATAATTCACCCCTCCACTTT.

A note on this clone: The junction does not match germline at one end; this may be a read error. The chain is built from TRBV25-1 and TRBJ1-2; no clear D gene. This CDR3 has 15 residues. The germline V gene encodes CDR1 MGHDK and CDR2 SYGVNS. The CDR3 protein is CASSESGIFPPGYTF. In nucleotides, the CDR3 is TGTGCCAGCAGCGAATCCGGGATCTTTCCACCTGGGTACACCTTC.

The CDR3 nucleotides read TGTGCCAGCAGTTCCTTTGCAGATACGCAGTATTTT. Translated: CASSSFADTQYF. This chain links TRBV28 with TRBJ2-3; D remains unclear. The germline V gene has CDR1 MDHEN and CDR2 SYDVKM. The germline V and J ends were trimmed by 4 bases and 4 bases, with 6 bases remaining between them. The CDR3 consists of 12 residues.

This clone was counted between two and nine times. The V and J genes are TRBV27 and TRBJ1-1; the D gene is possibly TRBD1 (6 bases). This CDR3 comprises 13 residues. V lost 8 bases, J lost 3 bases, and 13 bases lay in between. Per the germline V gene, CDR1 is MNHEY and CDR2 is SMNVEV (reference sequence). The CDR3 protein is CASAGGLYTEAFF. The DNA of the CDR3 is TGTGCCAGCGCCGGGGGGCTGTACACTGAAGCTTTCTTT.

CDR3 sequence (DNA): TGTGCCAGCAGCGCTCGGACAGGGCATTACACCGGGGAGCTGTTTTTT. Translated: CASSARTGHYTGELFF. This chain joins TRBV7-2 and TRBJ2-2, with 8 bases matching TRBD1. CDR3 length equals 16 residues. With 5 bases clipped from V and 3 bases from J, the junction kept 8 bases outside the gene matches. Germline-derived CDR1 and CDR2 are SGHTA and FQGNSA.

Only a few counts were recorded for this clone. The rearrangement joins TRBV19 to TRBJ1-6; 7 bases map to TRBD1. The CDR3 is made up of 15 amino acids. The trim removed 9 bases at V and 3 bases at J, leaving 8 bases unmatched. Germline V gene lookup returns CDR1 LNHDA and CDR2 SQIVND (reference sequence). The CDR3 sequence is CASTTGSIYNSPLHF. DNA for the CDR3: TGTGCCAGCACGACAGGGTCGATCTATAATTCACCCCTCCACTTT.

This chain connects TRBV7-8 to TRBJ2-5; D unclear. Germline loops: CDR1 SGHVS, CDR2 FQNEAQ. The germline V and J ends were trimmed by 2 bases and 0 bases, with 10 bases remaining between them. The CDR3 is 15 amino acids. CDR3 loop: CASSLTETHQETQYF. The CDR3 DNA is TGTGCCAGCAGCTTAACAGAGACACACCAAGAGACCCAGTACTTC.

The chain joins TRBV3-1 (or the pseudogene TRBV3-2) to TRBJ2-5, with 9 bases aligning to TRBD2. With 4 bases clipped from V and 0 bases from J, the junction kept 15 bases outside the gene matches. The CDR3 is made up of 19 amino acids. Germline CDR1 reads LGHDT; CDR2 reads YNNKEL (reference sequence). The CDR3 loop is CASSRRVVGAGGYQETQYF. The CDR3 nucleotides read TGTGCCAGCAGCCGTCGGGTGGTGGGAGCGGGGGGTTACCAAGAGACCCAGTACTTC.

This rearrangement joins TRBV27 to TRBJ2-3; D is perhaps TRBD1 (6 bases). Germline V gene lookup returns CDR1 MNHEY and CDR2 SMNVEV (reference sequence). The CDR3 covers 16 residues. The V and J ends lost 1 base and 4 bases respectively, with 15 bases between them. CDR3: CASSLFYRVVADTQYF. In nucleotides, the CDR3 is TGTGCCAGCAGTTTATTTTACAGGGTGGTGGCAGATACGCAGTATTTT.

The CDR3 spells CASSSGGDTQYF. CDR3 DNA sequence: TGTGCCAGCAGCTCCGGGGGGGATACGCAGTATTTT. V and J are TRBV7-9 and TRBJ2-3; 7 nucleotides line up with TRBD2. V lost 4 bases and J lost 6; bases outside the gene matches: 1. The germline V gene encodes CDR1 SEHNR and CDR2 FQNEAQ (reference sequence). CDR3 length: 12 residues. Drawing the rest from reference TRBV7-9 and TRBJ2-3, the complete variable domain is DTGVSQNPRHKITKRGQNVTFRCDPISEHNRLYWYRQTLGQGPEFLTYFQNEAQLEKSRLLSDRFSAERPKGSFSTLEIQRTEQGDSAMYLCASSSGGDTQYFGPGTRLTVL.

The chain carries TRBV4-1 and TRBJ2-1, with 10 bases lining up with TRBD2. The V and J ends lost 0 bases and 12 bases, in that order; junction bases with no gene match: 14. Germline V gene sequence: CDR1 MGHRA, CDR2 YSYEKL. The CDR3 runs 17 residues. Here the CDR3 reads CASSQDRNGASGGRQFF. The CDR3, as DNA: TGCGCCAGCAGCCAAGATCGGAACGGGGCTAGCGGGGGAAGGCAGTTCTTC.

This chain joins TRBV4-2 and TRBJ2-5; D is undetermined. CDR1 is LGHNA and CDR2 is YNFKEQ in the germline V gene. The CDR3 has 14 residues. V lost 4 bases and J 0 bases, leaving 9 bases between the germline ends. The CDR3 sequence: CASSRSTNQETQYF. The CDR3 bases are TGTGCCAGCAGCCGTAGCACCAACCAAGAGACCCAGTACTTC.

The chain uses TRBV27 and TRBJ1-5; the D is unclear. This CDR3 comprises 15 residues. Deletions cut 2 bases from V and 0 bases from J, with 8 bases between. Germline V lookup: CDR1 MNHEY, CDR2 SMNVEV (reference sequence). DNA of the CDR3: TGTGCCAGCAGTTTAGCCGGGAATAGCAATCAGCCCCAGCATTTT. It is translated as CASSLAGNSNQPQHF.

This sequence joins TRBV2 and TRBJ2-5, with a possible D match to TRBD1 (6 bases). This CDR3 comprises 15 residues. V was pared by 3 bases and J by 4 bases, with 15 bases between. Germline V lookup: CDR1 SNHLY, CDR2 FYNNEI. In nucleotides, the CDR3 is TGTGCCAGCAGTGATGGTCTGGGGGCCCTAGAGACCCAGTACTTC. Translation: CASSDGLGALETQYF.

The chain is built from TRBV5-1 and TRBJ2-3; no clear D. The CDR3 is 19 amino acids. Trimming stripped 0 bases from V and 6 bases from J, with 26 bases between. Germline V CDR1 and CDR2: SGHRS, YFSETQ. The CDR3 reads CASSLGMQAFRLHMDTQYF. The CDR3 DNA is TGCGCCAGCAGCTTGGGGATGCAGGCCTTTCGGCTACACATGGATACGCAGTATTTT.

This clone occurred a few times. This chain links TRBV29-1 with TRBJ1-1, with no clear D. Deletions cut 0 bases from V and 1 base from J, with 6 bases between. CDR3 length equals 13 residues. Germline-derived CDR1 and CDR2 are SQVTM and ANQGSEA. CDR3 coding DNA: TGCAGCGTTGAAGACAACGGGAACACTGAAGCTTTCTTT. Its protein product is CSVEDNGNTEAFF.

This sequence joins TRBV10-3 and TRBJ2-3, with a weak D call TRBD2 (6 bases). This CDR3 has 14 amino acids. Germline V gene data show CDR1 as ENHRY and CDR2 as SYGVKD. Trimming took off 3 bases at V and 4 bases at J, with 11 bases between the two ends. This CDR3 is CAISDGGSSDTQYF. Written as DNA, the CDR3 is TGTGCCATCAGTGACGGGGGAAGCTCAGATACGCAGTATTTT.

The chain couples TRBV23-1 to TRBJ1-3; 7 nucleotides align to TRBD1. TRBV23-1 is given ORF status, its function remaining uncertain. V lost 4 bases, J lost 0 bases, and 15 bases stayed unmatched. This CDR3 has 19 amino acids. CDR3 protein: CASSPPWDRETSSGNTIYF. DNA for the CDR3: TGCGCCAGCAGTCCCCCCTGGGACAGAGAAACTTCCTCTGGAAACACCATATATTTT.

This clone was recorded only once. This chain joins TRBV2 and TRBJ1-1; D ambiguous. This CDR3 contains 12 residues. Germline V gene lookup returns CDR1 SNHLY and CDR2 FYNNEI. The V end was cut by 3 bases, the J end by 3 bases, with 5 bases between. Written as DNA, the CDR3 is TGTGCCAGCAGTGAGGACTACACTGAAGCTTTCTTT. Residues: CASSEDYTEAFF.

The chain uses TRBV10-2 and TRBJ2-5; D not certain. Germline lookup yields CDR1 WSHSY and CDR2 SAAADI. The CDR3 contains 11 residues. The germline V and J ends were trimmed by 2 bases and 5 bases, with 3 bases remaining between them. The CDR3 DNA follows: TGCGCCAGCAGTGAGCGGGAGACCCAGTACTTC. Its translation: CASSERETQYF.

V gene TRBV5-1 combines with J gene TRBJ1-4, with D unclear. Germline V gene sequence: CDR1 SGHRS, CDR2 YFSETQ. This CDR3 has 16 amino acids. V shed 2 bases and J shed 6 bases, with 17 bases lying between them. The CDR3: CASSLSGSLEYEKLFF. The CDR3 DNA sequence: TGCGCCAGCAGCTTATCGGGGAGTCTCGAATATGAAAAACTGTTTTTT.

The chain couples TRBV6-2 or TRBV6-3 to TRBJ1-6; D might be TRBD1 (5 bases). The germline CDR1 and CDR2 sequences are MNHEY and SVGEGT. The CDR3 length is 18 residues. Trimming cost V 5 bases and J 0 bases, with 17 bases left between them. This CDR3 is CASSPPGLKSSYNSPLHF. The CDR3 nucleotides read TGTGCCAGCAGTCCCCCGGGACTGAAAAGCTCCTATAATTCACCCCTCCACTTT.

The chain couples TRBV24-1 to TRBJ1-3; D ambiguous. V lost 2 bases and J 0 bases, leaving 10 bases between the germline ends. Germline V gives CDR1 KGHDR, CDR2 SFDVKD. This CDR3 contains 16 residues. DNA of the CDR3: TGTGCCACCAGTGATTATGACACCGGCTCTGGAAACACCATATATTTT. Amino acids: CATSDYDTGSGNTIYF.

The chain links TRBV2 to TRBJ1-6; D call uncertain. CDR1 and CDR2 (germline): SNHLY, FYNNEI. This CDR3 has 15 amino acids. Between the trimmed V and J ends, which lost 3 bases and 3 bases, there was a span of 9 bases. CDR3 amino acids: CASSEQVLYNSPLHF. The CDR3 coding sequence is TGTGCCAGCAGTGAGCAGGTCCTCTATAATTCACCCCTCCACTTT.

This sequence joins TRBV10-1 and TRBJ2-2; D may be TRBD1 (5 bases). The V gene's germline CDR1 is WNHNN and CDR2 SYGVQD (reference sequence). Trimming took off 6 bases at V and 2 bases at J, with 10 bases between the two ends. CDR3 length equals 14 residues. In nucleotides, the CDR3 is TGCGCCAGCAGGGAGACAGACAACACCGGGGAGCTGTTTTTT. The encoded protein is CASRETDNTGELFF.